This TCR beta chain was observed in a study of breast tumors, draining lymph nodes, adjacent tissues. Overall study findings and caveats: Tumor TCR diversity was below lymph nodes but above nontumor tissue.

This clonotype was detected ten times or more. No antigen is known for it. The lymph nodes were axillary draining lymph nodes from breast cancer patients. MiXCR, run by TCRdb on the multiplex PCR reads, gives a single entry per CDR3 protein. Seen here are 150,000 to 200,000 distinct CDR3 sequences, roughly 30% observed once, and the top ten hold about 4%. Germline CDR1 is KGHDR and CDR2 is SFDVKD. The CDR3 spans 18 residues. The J segment lost 0 bases and the V segment lost 5 bases, leaving 8 bases of the junction unmatched. The chain combines TRBV24-1 with TRBJ2-6, with TRBD1 identical over 8 bases. The receptor's source is a female donor with breast cancer. Some clones in this sample may be carry-over from other donors' samples. What was sequenced was axillary lymph node tissue. This CDR3 is CATSGTPGQDSGANVLTF. CDR3 bases: TGTGCCACCAGTGGTACACCGGGACAGGACTCTGGGGCCAACGTCCTGACTTTC.